The sequence of this T cell receptor beta chain was determined in a study of cytomegalovirus exposure and HLA in healthy donors (dated by TCRdb to about 2017). Regarding the research as a whole: In an earlier analysis of 587 of the donors, under 300 Gb of sequence data and just under 120 million unique TCR beta sequences from 150 million to 200 million T cells were reported. Donor age, sex, ethnicity and CMV serostatus were compiled alongside the repertoire data. In the later analysis, no new phenotypic data were used to find candidate immune exposures; instead, reliance was placed on TCR beta sequences and their occurrence across donors. To study patterns of TCR occurrence, a later analysis re-analyzed previously published TCR beta repertoires from 666 donors and added high-resolution HLA genotyping. Besides the first cohort of approximately 710 subjects, a separate validation cohort made up of 120 or so different subjects was used. Among under 450 genotyped donors of the cohort, an average of approximately 240,000 unique TCR beta nucleotide sequences were sequenced per donor, roughly 18% of them non-productive. The genetic ancestry cluster associated with self-reported Caucasian donors included roughly 84% of the roughly 410 genotyped donors. In an earlier analysis of 500 to 650 of the donors, high-throughput TCR beta sequencing was used to judge whether each TCR beta V gene segment behaved as functional or pseudogenic. A handful of DR-DQ haplotypes were handled as single units for association and clustering because linkage in the cohort was strong. Genome-wide SNP genotypes for about three fifths of the 666 donors were used in a later genetic analysis, which treated that subset as a discovery cohort. The number of donors typed differed by locus, with about 629-640 for A, B, C, DRB1 and DQB1, roughly 550 for DQA1, about 610 for DPA1, and some 440 for DPB1. The study profiled the T cell repertoires of about 720 subjects by immunosequencing and related them to cytomegalovirus serostatus. The study aimed to test whether signatures of past pathogen exposure could be identified by cataloging public T cell receptors. Class I and class II HLA loci were covered by the typing at four-digit resolution. An early release that covered 500 to 800 HLA-typed donors contained approximately 320 gigabases of sequencing data and 75 million to 100 million unique TCR sequences. The study combined high-throughput TCR immunosequencing, statistical association of individual TCRs with disease status, and machine learning to predict cytomegalovirus infection status. Every discovery cohort repertoire had been produced on one sequencing platform. The investigation overall reported the following: According to a later analysis, parvovirus B19, influenza, CMV and Epstein-Barr virus appeared linked to several top co-occurrence clusters. Only TCR beta chains were sequenced in this cohort, and the absence of alpha or paired-chain data limited detectable features. It was suggested by the authors that the approach could potentially be generalized to other disease states and immunological phenotypes. A further reported finding was that TCR beta sequences accurately predicted the HLA-A and HLA-B alleles for most subjects in the first cohort. A later analysis found that HLA-associated TCR beta chains were more clonally expanded and had lower generation probabilities than equally common non-associated chains. The sequencing pipeline was judged likely to have produced a cluster of highly shared sequence variants as a technical artifact. An earlier analysis of 587 of the donors showed that most TCR beta V segments appeared in productive rearrangements either about 87% or about 30% of the time, which broadly matched IMGT annotations. Sequencing depth was assumed to be roughly uniform across donors in the presence/absence analyses, though that assumption may not hold. Cytomegalovirus status was reported to be diagnosed by the classifier with high specificity and sensitivity in both the original and validation cohorts. Linkage disequilibrium might explain the correlated functional status among segregating V segments, but an unknown experimental factor could not be ruled out. Some IMGT-functional V segments, including TRBV6-2 and TRBV6-3, could not be told apart with the 87-base-pair reads, so those segments were excluded. Roughly 15 rarely observed V segments, including chromosome 9 orphons, were excluded from the earlier analysis of approximately 600 of the donors because counts were too low. HLA typing was unavailable for some donors at each locus, so association tests used only the typed subset. Assigning TCR associations to individual alleles was difficult when HLA alleles, especially DR and DQ, strongly co-occurred. According to a later genetic analysis, donors in an Asian-associated ancestry cluster had fewer N-insertions in productive TCRs than the approximately 650-donor mean. The only immune exposure information available for the cohort was CMV serostatus. According to a later analysis, most CMV-associated TCR beta chains appeared to be HLA-restricted, and the HLA associations seemed to be driven largely by CMV exposure. In the study, 150 to 200 TCR beta chains were listed as associated with cytomegalovirus. While some public TCRs were present in many individuals, most TCR sequences turned up only very rarely across donors. In a later analysis, 15,000 to 20,000 TCR beta sequences were associated with specific HLA alleles at a false discovery rate of 0.05. V-gene and J-gene trimming of TCR beta chains was associated with a missense DCLRE1C variant in a later genetic analysis, and the association was replicated in an independent cohort. According to a later analysis, TCR association rates differed among HLA loci, with DRB1 alleles showing the most associated TCRs and HLA-C alleles showing the fewest. In vitro tests confirmed that a few of the cytomegalovirus-associated TCR beta chains recognize cytomegalovirus antigens.

The junction carries 21 bases between V and J, which are trimmed by 7 bases and 5 bases respectively. CDR1 and CDR2 are read off the germline V gene as SGHVS and FQNEAQ. From the cysteine up to the phenylalanine, the CDR3 has a length of 15 residues. Only the CDR3 region is kept as DNA, spanning 45 bases read in frame from base 1. This clone turned up a few times. Which antigen it targets is not known. No base quality information exists; no much larger clone differs at one position. The library came from the immunoSEQ multiplex PCR assay. For the multiplex PCR, a mixture combining 60 forward primers for TCR Vbeta segments and 13 reverse primers for TCR Jbeta segments was used. Amplification of the CDR3 region of rearranged TCR beta genes was performed with a multiplex PCR assay on genomic DNA. The Illumina HiSeq System was used to sequence the amplified TCR beta libraries as 87-base-pair reads. Turning to the authors' computational methods: In a later analysis, 77 million or so unique TCR beta chains were counted across the approximately 620 repertoires, and approximately 9.9 million of these chains were shared by at least two donors. To remove PCR and sequencing errors, raw reads were error-corrected and collapsed into unique sequences using a nearest-neighbor algorithm that merged closely related sequences. Alignment of CDR3 sequences to IMGT reference sequences was used to assign V, D and J gene segments. For a sequence to be retained, a match of at least six nucleotides was required to both a V gene segment and a J gene segment. Rearrangements were classified as productive when the CDR3 lacked stop codons and remained in frame with V and J, and all other rearrangements were classified as non-productive. Following IMGT convention, CDR3 was defined as the stretch from the second conserved V-encoded cysteine up to the conserved J-encoded phenylalanine. The earlier analysis of roughly 590 of the donors excluded sequences that lacked an unambiguous match to a single V gene segment. In an earlier analysis of approximately 590 of the donors, V segments were called functional above 56.7% productive rearrangements and were called segregating when the between-donor standard deviation exceeded 5%. To diagnose cytomegalovirus status from the catalog of TCR beta chain sequences, a statistical classification framework was built. In a later analysis, TCR nucleotide sequences were compared against IMGT/GENE-DB human TR gene sequences so that V and J genes could be assigned. In a later analysis, CDR3 sequences and most-parsimonious VDJ recombination scenarios were assigned using the TCRdist pipeline. In a later analysis, each TCR beta chain was defined by its CDR3 amino acid sequence together with its V-gene family, and reads lacking a unique V-gene family were excluded. A later analysis removed several hundred highly shared, low-generation-probability nucleotide sequences to deal with suspected cross-contamination and a sequencing artifact. In a later analysis, a clonal expansion index was calculated for each public chain from normalized within-repertoire ranks of inferred template counts. In a later analysis, generation probabilities were computed using a VDJ recombination model fitted to out-of-frame rearrangements, and the results were checked against IGoR. In a later analysis, TCR-TCR, TCR-HLA and TCR-CMV co-occurrence was scored with hypergeometric tests, and a repertoire-size bias correction was applied to TCR pairs. A later analysis estimated false discovery rates by permuting HLA or CMV assignments 20 times. A later analysis grouped co-occurring TCRs with DBSCAN, adding TCRdist sequence similarity when clustering within HLA-allele-positive subsets. Repertoires with fewer than 30,000 or more than 120,000 public chains were left out of co-occurrence clustering, as were a handful of repertoires with anomalous nucleotide sharing. Here the immuneACCESS table is served through TCRdb, limited to in-frame sequences with V and J called. Missing clones are a known gap in these copies; in checked studies unresolved V genes cover under half, and the rest lacks a known reason. V, J and clone size derive from that table, while D and trimming were established from the DNA sequence. The sample records roughly 100,000 clones, approximately 79% of which are singletons. The ten top clones hold 5% to 6.5% of the sample.

The cohort comprised 710 or so healthy bone marrow donors. At the time of sampling, every cohort member was nominally healthy, though immune exposures that went unrecorded were likely present. The donor was CMV seropositive and belonged to the group of about 290 seropositive cohort members. A peripheral blood sample was collected from each donor, and TCR beta sequencing was performed on peripheral blood mononuclear cells. Genomic DNA extraction from the blood cell samples was performed with the Qiagen DNeasy Blood Extraction Kit. Sequences were obtained from PBMCs. The origin of this receptor is a man between 60 and 75 years old in good health and CMV-seropositive. The V and J segments used are TRBV7-8 and TRBJ2-7, with an unclear D gene assignment. Read as DNA, the sequence is TGTGCCAGCAAAAACCCCTTCCGCGGCCGGGACGAGCAGTACTTC. This sequence encodes CASKNPFRGRDEQYF.